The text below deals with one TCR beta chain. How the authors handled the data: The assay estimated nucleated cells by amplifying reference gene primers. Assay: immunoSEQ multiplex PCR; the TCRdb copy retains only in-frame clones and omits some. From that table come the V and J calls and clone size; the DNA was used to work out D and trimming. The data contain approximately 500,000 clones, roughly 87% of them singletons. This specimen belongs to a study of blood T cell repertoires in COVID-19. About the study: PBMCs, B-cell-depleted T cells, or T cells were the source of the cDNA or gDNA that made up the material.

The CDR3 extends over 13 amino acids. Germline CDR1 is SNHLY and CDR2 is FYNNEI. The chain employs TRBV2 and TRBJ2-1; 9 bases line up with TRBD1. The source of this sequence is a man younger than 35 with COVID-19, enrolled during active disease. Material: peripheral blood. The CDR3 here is CRTGGQRDNEQFF. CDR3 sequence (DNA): TGTCGTACAGGGGGCCAGAGGGACAATGAGCAGTTCTTC.